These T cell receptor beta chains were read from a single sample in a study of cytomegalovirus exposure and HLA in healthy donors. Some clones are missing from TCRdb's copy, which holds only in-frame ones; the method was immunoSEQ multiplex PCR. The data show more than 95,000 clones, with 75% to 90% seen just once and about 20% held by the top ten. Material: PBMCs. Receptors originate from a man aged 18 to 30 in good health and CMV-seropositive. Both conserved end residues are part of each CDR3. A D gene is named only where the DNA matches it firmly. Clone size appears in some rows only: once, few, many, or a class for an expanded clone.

TGTGCCAGCAGCTCGAACAGGGCTCTTAATGAAAAACTGTTTTTT CASSSNRALNEKLFF TRBJ1-4 TRBV13 NA NA
TGTGCCAGCAGCCAAGATCAAGGGGCGAGCAATCAGCCCCAGCATTTT CASSQDQGASNQPQHF TRBJ1-5 TRBV4-2 NA few
TGCGCCAGCAGCCAAGGACTTCGGCTAGAGACCCAGTACTTC CASSQGLRLETQYF TRBJ2-5 TRBV4-1 NA NA
TGTGCCAGCAGCTTGCAAGGACAGGGGGCCTACGAGCAGTACTTC CASSLQGQGAYEQYF TRBJ2-7 TRBV7-2 TRBD1 NA
TGTGCCAGTAGTACGTGGACACCAAACTATGGCTACACCTTC CASSTWTPNYGYTF TRBJ1-2 TRBV19 NA NA
TGCGCCAGCAGCTTGAGACTCCCTTCCTATGGCTACACCTTC CASSLRLPSYGYTF TRBJ1-2 TRBV5-1 NA NA
TGCGCCAGCAGCATCCCCTTGGGCGGGGTCACAGATACGCGGTATTTT CASSIPLGGVTDTRYF TRBJ2-3 TRBV5-1 NA NA
TGTGCCAGAAGCCCCGCGCTGTGGACAGGGGGCTCTAACTATGGCTACACCTTC CARSPALWTGGSNYGYTF TRBJ1-2 TRBV7-5 NA once
TGTGCCAGCAGTGATCCTTTGGACAGCCTCACAGATACGCAGTATTTT CASSDPLDSLTDTQYF TRBJ2-3 TRBV6-1 NA NA
TGTGCCAGTACCCTCGATACAGGGGAGGACTATGGCTACACCTTC CASTLDTGEDYGYTF TRBJ1-2 TRBV28 TRBD1 NA
TGTGCCAGCAGTAGACTGGACAGGGATCAGCGAAAACTGTTTTTT CASSRLDRDQRKLFF TRBJ1-4 TRBV6-1 TRBD1 NA
TGTGCCAGCAGCGTAGAAGGACTGGACCAAGAGACCCAGTACTTC CASSVEGLDQETQYF TRBJ2-5 TRBV9 NA NA
TGTGCCAGCAGCTTAGCTAGCGGGGGCAGCTACGAGCAGTACTTC CASSLASGGSYEQYF TRBJ2-7 TRBV11-3 TRBD2 NA
TGTGCCAGCAGCGAGAGCCTGGGAGTAAACACCATATATTTT CASSESLGVNTIYF TRBJ1-3 TRBV9 NA NA
TGTGCCAGCAGTTTAGGAGGGGGCGGTAATCAGCCCCAGCATTTT CASSLGGGGNQPQHF TRBJ1-5 TRBV28 TRBD1 NA
TGTGCCAGCAGTCCCGGACTAGCTACCGAGCAGTACTTC CASSPGLATEQYF TRBJ2-7 TRBV7-7 TRBD2 once
TGTGCCTGCTTAGCGGCGGAGGCCCAGCATTTT CACLAAEAQHF TRBJ1-5 TRBV30 NA NA
TGTGCCAGCAGCCCCGGGACAGGGAGTGGCTACACCTTC CASSPGTGSGYTF TRBJ1-2 TRBV28 TRBD1 NA
TGTGCCAGCAGCCTTGACTTTAGCGGGGACTACAATGAGCAGTTCTTC CASSLDFSGDYNEQFF TRBJ2-1 TRBV7-2 TRBD2 once
TGTGCCAGCAGCTCTCAGACGGGAGACCCCGAGCAGTACTTC CASSSQTGDPEQYF TRBJ2-7 TRBV7-9 NA NA
TGTGCCAGCAGTAGGACTAGCCCAGATACGCAGTATTTT CASSRTSPDTQYF TRBJ2-3 TRBV6-4 TRBD2 NA
TGTGCCAGCAGCGCCGGGCCCTCGGGGCAGCCCCAGCATTTT CASSAGPSGQPQHF TRBJ1-5 TRBV9 NA NA
TGTGCCAGCAGCTTTGGACAGGATCCTCGGTACGAGCAGTACTTC CASSFGQDPRYEQYF TRBJ2-7 TRBV5-6 TRBD1 NA
TGTGCCAGCAGCCGGAAGGACAGCAACACTGAAGCTTTCTTT CASSRKDSNTEAFF TRBJ1-1 TRBV5-4 NA NA
TGTGCCAGCACCGGGGGGGGGAACACCGGGGAGCTGTTTTTT CASTGGGNTGELFF TRBJ2-2 TRBV27 TRBD2 NA
TGTGCCATCAGTCTACCTCTGGGCGATGAGCAGTTCTTC CAISLPLGDEQFF TRBJ2-1 TRBV10-3 NA NA
TGCGCCAGCAGCTTGGGGGGAGTTGGGGCCAACGTCCTGACTTTC CASSLGGVGANVLTF TRBJ2-6 TRBV5-1 NA NA
TGCGCCAGCAGCCAAGATGCCGGGAGGGGCTCCTACAATGAGCAGTTCTTC CASSQDAGRGSYNEQFF TRBJ2-1 TRBV4-1 TRBD2 NA
TGTGCCTGGAGTCCCGGGACAAGCGCGGAAGCTTTCTTT CAWSPGTSAEAFF TRBJ1-1 TRBV30 NA NA
TGCGCCAGCAGCTTGGCCCCAGGGGATTTAAATCAGCCCCAGCATTTT CASSLAPGDLNQPQHF TRBJ1-5 TRBV5-1 NA NA
TGTGCCAGCAGTTTAAACCAGGGCAATTATGGCTACACCTTC CASSLNQGNYGYTF TRBJ1-2 TRBV28 NA NA
TGTGCCAGCAGCTTAGTTACATCGGAGACCCAGTACTTC CASSLVTSETQYF TRBJ2-5 TRBV7-2 NA once